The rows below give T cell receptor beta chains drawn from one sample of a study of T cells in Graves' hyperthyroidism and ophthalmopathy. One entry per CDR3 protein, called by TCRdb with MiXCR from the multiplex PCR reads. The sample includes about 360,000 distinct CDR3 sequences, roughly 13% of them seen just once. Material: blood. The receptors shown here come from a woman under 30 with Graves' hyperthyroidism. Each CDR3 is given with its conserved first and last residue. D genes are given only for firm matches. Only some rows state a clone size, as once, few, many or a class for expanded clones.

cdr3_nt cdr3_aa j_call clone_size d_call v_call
TGTGCCAGTAGTATGAATGATCGTCAGGGATTATCTGGCTACACCTTC CASSMNDRQGLSGYTF TRBJ1-2 . . TRBV19
TGTGCCAGCAGTTTGGGTAGGGACGGTGGCGAGCAGTACTTC CASSLGRDGGEQYF TRBJ2-7 many . TRBV12-3/TRBV12-4
TGCAGTGCGCCCAGGACGGGTCAAGAGACCCAGTACTTC CSAPRTGQETQYF TRBJ2-5 few . TRBV20-1
TGTGCCAGCACCAAACGTCTGTCAGGGGGGGTAGGGGAGACCCAGTACTTC CASTKRLSGGVGETQYF TRBJ2-5 . . TRBV6-2/TRBV6-3
TGCGCCAGCAGCCCTAGAAGGGAAGTTGAAGCTTTCTTT CASSPRREVEAFF TRBJ1-1 few . TRBV5-1
TGTGCCAGCAGTGGGTGGGGCTCTGGAAACACCATATATTTT CASSGWGSGNTIYF TRBJ1-3 many . TRBV12-3/TRBV12-4
TGTGCCAGCAGTTACAGGGTGGGGACTGAAGCTTTCTTT CASSYRVGTEAFF TRBJ1-1 many . TRBV6-6
TGTGCCAGCAGCCAAGGCCCGGGAGCCACAGATACGCAGTATTTT CASSQGPGATDTQYF TRBJ2-3 many . TRBV28
TGTGCCAGTATGCCCGGAGTCTCCTACAATGAGCAGTTCTTC CASMPGVSYNEQFF TRBJ2-1 few . TRBV19
TGTGCCAGCACCACAGGGAGGACAGAAGACATTCAGTACTTC CASTTGRTEDIQYF TRBJ2-4 . . TRBV6-1
TGTGCCAGCAGCCAAGAGGCTCCCCGTCCACCCCTCCACTTT CASSQEAPRPPLHF TRBJ1-6 few . TRBV4-2
TGTGCCAGCAGCCAGTGGGGGCTCAGCTCCTACAATGAGCAGTTCTTC CASSQWGLSSYNEQFF TRBJ2-1 many . TRBV11-3
TGTGCCAGCAGGGGACTAGTAACAGGTTCCCACGAGCAGTACTTC CASRGLVTGSHEQYF TRBJ2-7 . TRBD2 TRBV2
TGTGCCAGCAGCTTTAGCGGGAGGGGTAGGACCGGGGAGCTGTTTTTT CASSFSGRGRTGELFF TRBJ2-2 few TRBD2 TRBV7-3
TGTGCCAGCAGCTTAGATTTCGGCAGGCCGAGCTCCTACGAGCAGTACTTC CASSLDFGRPSSYEQYF TRBJ2-7 many . TRBV7-8
TGTGCCAGCAGTGAAATAATGGACCGGGACAGGGCCTACGAGCAGTACTTC CASSEIMDRDRAYEQYF TRBJ2-7 many TRBD1 TRBV6-1
TGTGCCAGCAGCTTAACCGGGACAGGGGGCGACGGCTACACCTTC CASSLTGTGGDGYTF TRBJ1-2 many TRBD1 TRBV3-1
TGTGCCAACTCCGACAGGGGAGGTGAGCAGTACTTC CANSDRGGEQYF TRBJ2-7 . TRBD1 TRBV10-3
TGTGCCAGCATAGTAACCGGGGAGCTGTTTTTT CASIVTGELFF TRBJ2-2 many . TRBV7-9
TGCAGTGCTAAAAAGACAGGGGGGAACGGCTACACCTTC CSAKKTGGNGYTF TRBJ1-2 many TRBD1 TRBV20-1
TGTGCCAGCTCACCAAAGGAGCCCTACGAGCAGTACTTC CASSPKEPYEQYF TRBJ2-7 many . TRBV18
TGTGCCAGCAGCTTAGATCCGGGGGGAATTGGGAATGAGCAGTTCTTC CASSLDPGGIGNEQFF TRBJ2-1 many TRBD2 TRBV11-2